This T cell receptor (beta chain) derives from a study of T cell responses to AZD1222 COVID-19 vaccine. V lost 0 bases and J lost 2, with 7 bases in between. Germline CDR1 is LGHNA and CDR2 is YSLEER. The CDR3 contains 14 residues. By share, this clone counts as medium-sized (0.01 to 0.1%). Using immunoSEQ multiplex PCR, the repertoire was profiled, and TCRdb retains in-frame clones only, with some absent. Of around 150,000 clones in the sample, approximately 87% are singletons; the top ten hold roughly 4%. The TCR originated in an adult who received the AZD1222 COVID-19 vaccine. The material sequenced was peripheral blood, taken 28 days after the second AZD1222 dose. The V and J genes are TRBV4-3 and TRBJ1-2; D unresolved. The CDR3, as DNA: TGCGCCAGCAGCCAAGATTACGGAAACTATGGCTACACCTTC. It is translated as CASSQDYGNYGYTF.